A selection of T cell receptor beta chains follows, all from one sample in a study of blood T cell repertoires in COVID-19. Using immunoSEQ multiplex PCR, the repertoire was profiled, and TCRdb retains in-frame clones only, with some absent. In the table there are roughly 390,000 clones, around 87% of which are singletons. The sample taken for sequencing was peripheral blood. These TCRs come from a woman younger than 45 with COVID-19, enrolled during active disease. Both conserved end residues are part of each CDR3. A D gene is named only where the DNA matches it firmly. Size tells how often a clone was seen (once, few, many) or the class of an expanded clone, and some rows leave it out.

v_call: TRBV15; j_call: TRBJ2-7; clone_size: -; d_call: -; cdr3_aa: CATSRDTVYEQYF; cdr3_nt: TGTGCCACCAGCAGAGACACTGTATACGAGCAGTACTTC
v_call: TRBV28; j_call: TRBJ2-5; clone_size: once; d_call: TRBD2; cdr3_aa: CASSLLYIRLLAGEREETQYF; cdr3_nt: TGTGCCAGCAGTTTACTATACATCCGGCTGCTAGCGGGAGAGAGGGAAGAGACCCAGTACTTC
v_call: TRBV11-2; j_call: TRBJ2-1; clone_size: once; d_call: TRBD2; cdr3_aa: CASTTSGRNEQFF; cdr3_nt: TGTGCCAGCACGACTAGCGGGAGGAATGAGCAGTTCTTC
v_call: TRBV30; j_call: TRBJ2-5; clone_size: -; d_call: -; cdr3_aa: CAWAPTRETQYF; cdr3_nt: TGTGCCTGGGCCCCGACTAGAGAGACCCAGTACTTC
v_call: TRBV10-3; j_call: TRBJ2-1; clone_size: -; d_call: -; cdr3_aa: CAISDTLTYNEQFF; cdr3_nt: TGTGCCATCAGTGACACGCTAACCTACAATGAGCAGTTCTTC
v_call: TRBV5-5; j_call: TRBJ2-4; clone_size: -; d_call: TRBD1; cdr3_aa: CASSFGGQGFDIQYF; cdr3_nt: TGTGCCAGCAGCTTTGGGGGACAGGGTTTCGACATTCAGTACTTC
v_call: TRBV6-2/TRBV6-3; j_call: TRBJ2-7; clone_size: -; d_call: -; cdr3_aa: CASSYWGVDYEQYF; cdr3_nt: TGTGCCAGCAGTTATTGGGGCGTTGACTACGAGCAGTACTTC
v_call: TRBV28; j_call: TRBJ2-3; clone_size: once; d_call: TRBD2; cdr3_aa: CASSSAGGSNTQYF; cdr3_nt: TGTGCCAGCAGTTCAGCGGGAGGGTCGAATACGCAGTATTTT
v_call: TRBV29-1; j_call: TRBJ2-3; clone_size: -; d_call: -; cdr3_aa: CSVGALAGDTQYF; cdr3_nt: TGCAGCGTTGGTGCCTTAGCCGGTGATACGCAGTATTTT
v_call: TRBV7-3; j_call: TRBJ2-1; clone_size: -; d_call: TRBD1; cdr3_aa: CASSPDRGNNEQFF; cdr3_nt: TGTGCCAGCAGCCCGGACAGGGGGAACAATGAGCAGTTCTTC
v_call: TRBV6-5; j_call: TRBJ1-5; clone_size: once; d_call: -; cdr3_aa: CASRRGVDQPQHF; cdr3_nt: TGTGCCAGCAGGCGGGGTGTGGATCAGCCCCAGCATTTT
v_call: TRBV5-1; j_call: TRBJ2-1; clone_size: -; d_call: TRBD2; cdr3_aa: CASSLGWLAGNNEQFF; cdr3_nt: TGCGCCAGCAGCCTTGGTTGGCTAGCGGGAAATAATGAGCAGTTCTTC
v_call: TRBV28; j_call: TRBJ1-4; clone_size: -; d_call: TRBD1; cdr3_aa: CASSLDRGFDEKLFF; cdr3_nt: TGTGCCAGCAGTTTGGACAGGGGGTTTGACGAAAAACTGTTTTTT
v_call: TRBV7-3; j_call: TRBJ2-7; clone_size: few; d_call: TRBD2; cdr3_aa: CASSLIGDYNEQYF; cdr3_nt: TGTGCCAGCAGCTTAATCGGGGACTATAACGAGCAGTACTTC
v_call: TRBV24-1; j_call: TRBJ1-2; clone_size: -; d_call: -; cdr3_aa: CATSDPPGGYTF; cdr3_nt: TGTGCCACCAGTGACCCCCCGGGAGGCTACACCTTC
v_call: TRBV19; j_call: TRBJ1-2; clone_size: -; d_call: -; cdr3_aa: CASNRGAEGYTF; cdr3_nt: TGTGCCAGTAACCGGGGAGCAGAAGGCTACACCTTC
v_call: TRBV29-1; j_call: TRBJ2-7; clone_size: -; d_call: -; cdr3_aa: CSVRKTGYEQYF; cdr3_nt: TGCAGCGTGAGAAAGACAGGATACGAGCAGTACTTC
v_call: TRBV9; j_call: TRBJ1-1; clone_size: -; d_call: TRBD1; cdr3_aa: CASSEGARTEAFF; cdr3_nt: TGTGCCAGCAGCGAGGGGGCGAGAACTGAAGCTTTCTTT
v_call: TRBV9; j_call: TRBJ2-3; clone_size: -; d_call: TRBD1; cdr3_aa: CASSEGQGATDTQYF; cdr3_nt: TGTGCCAGCAGCGAGGGACAGGGCGCCACAGATACGCAGTATTTT
v_call: TRBV10-2; j_call: TRBJ1-1; clone_size: -; d_call: TRBD1; cdr3_aa: CASSGTGGGSEAFF; cdr3_nt: TGCGCCAGCAGTGGGACAGGGGGAGGATCTGAAGCTTTCTTT
v_call: TRBV4-3; j_call: TRBJ2-5; clone_size: -; d_call: TRBD2; cdr3_aa: CASSQVAGEETQYF; cdr3_nt: TGCGCCAGCAGCCAAGTAGCGGGAGAAGAGACCCAGTACTTC
v_call: TRBV25-1; j_call: TRBJ2-1; clone_size: -; d_call: -; cdr3_aa: CASSELGGTVYNEQFF; cdr3_nt: TGTGCCAGCAGTGAATTGGGGGGAACAGTTTACAATGAGCAGTTCTTC
v_call: TRBV21-1; j_call: TRBJ1-3; clone_size: -; d_call: -; cdr3_aa: CASSKGDRGISGNTIYF; cdr3_nt: TGTGCCAGCAGCAAAGGCGACAGGGGAATTTCTGGAAACACCATATATTTT
v_call: TRBV3-1/TRBV3-2; j_call: TRBJ2-1; clone_size: once; d_call: TRBD2; cdr3_aa: CASSQETSGSRNEQFF; cdr3_nt: TGTGCCAGCAGCCAAGAGACTAGCGGGAGCAGGAATGAGCAGTTCTTC